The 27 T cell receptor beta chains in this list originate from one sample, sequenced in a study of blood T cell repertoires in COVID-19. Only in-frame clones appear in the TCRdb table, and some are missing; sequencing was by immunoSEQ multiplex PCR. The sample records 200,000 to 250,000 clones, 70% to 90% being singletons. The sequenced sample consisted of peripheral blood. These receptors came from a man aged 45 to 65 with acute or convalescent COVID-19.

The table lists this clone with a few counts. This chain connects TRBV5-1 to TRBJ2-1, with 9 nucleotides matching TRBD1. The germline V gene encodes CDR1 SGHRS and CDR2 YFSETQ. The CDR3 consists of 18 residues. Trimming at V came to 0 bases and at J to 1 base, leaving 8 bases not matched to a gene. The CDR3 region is CASSLGPGQGNSYNEQFF. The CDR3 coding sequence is TGCGCCAGCAGCTTGGGGCCGGGACAGGGAAATTCCTACAATGAGCAGTTCTTC.

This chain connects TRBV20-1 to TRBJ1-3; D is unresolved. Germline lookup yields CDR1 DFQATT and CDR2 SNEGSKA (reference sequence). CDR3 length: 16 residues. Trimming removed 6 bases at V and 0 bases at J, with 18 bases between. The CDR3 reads CSASPAGEASGNTIYF. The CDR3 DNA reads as TGCAGTGCCAGTCCGGCCGGGGAAGCCTCTGGAAACACCATATATTTT.

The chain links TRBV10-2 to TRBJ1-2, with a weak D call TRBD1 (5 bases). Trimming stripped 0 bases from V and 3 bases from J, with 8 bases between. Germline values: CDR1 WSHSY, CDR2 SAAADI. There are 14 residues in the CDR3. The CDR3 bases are TGCGCCAGCAGTGAGTCGATCAGGGACTATGGCTACACCTTC. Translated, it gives CASSESIRDYGYTF.

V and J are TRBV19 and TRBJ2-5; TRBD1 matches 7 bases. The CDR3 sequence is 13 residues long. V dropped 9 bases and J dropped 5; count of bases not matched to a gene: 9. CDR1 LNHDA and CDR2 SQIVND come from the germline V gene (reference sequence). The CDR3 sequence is CARGRQGGETQYF. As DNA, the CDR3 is TGTGCCAGAGGCCGACAGGGTGGGGAGACCCAGTACTTC.

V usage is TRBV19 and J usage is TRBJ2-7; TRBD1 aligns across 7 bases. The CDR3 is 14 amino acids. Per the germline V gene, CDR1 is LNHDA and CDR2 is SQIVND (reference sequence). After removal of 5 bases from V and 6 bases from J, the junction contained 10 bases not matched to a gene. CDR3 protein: CASSLQTGLGEQYF. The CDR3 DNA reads TGTGCCAGTAGTCTCCAGACAGGGCTAGGCGAGCAGTACTTC.

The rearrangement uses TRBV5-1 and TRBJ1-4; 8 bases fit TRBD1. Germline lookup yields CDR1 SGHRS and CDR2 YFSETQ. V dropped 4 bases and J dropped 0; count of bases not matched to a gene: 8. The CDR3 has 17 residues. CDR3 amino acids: CASSPGTGDATNEKLFF. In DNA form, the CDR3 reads TGCGCCAGCAGCCCTGGGACAGGCGATGCAACTAATGAAAAACTGTTTTTT.

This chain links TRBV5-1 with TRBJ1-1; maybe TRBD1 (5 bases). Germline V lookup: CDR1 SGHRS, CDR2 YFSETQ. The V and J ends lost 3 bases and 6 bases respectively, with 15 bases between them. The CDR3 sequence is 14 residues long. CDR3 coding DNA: TGCGCCAGCAGCTCAAGTCAGGGTCTCGCTGAAGCTTTCTTT. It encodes CASSSSQGLAEAFF.

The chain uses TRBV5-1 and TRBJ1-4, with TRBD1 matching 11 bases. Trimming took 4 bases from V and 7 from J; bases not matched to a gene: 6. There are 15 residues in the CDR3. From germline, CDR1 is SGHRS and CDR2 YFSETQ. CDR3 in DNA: TGCGCCAGCAGCCCCAGTGGGACAGGGGGTGAAAAACTGTTTTTT. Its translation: CASSPSGTGGEKLFF.

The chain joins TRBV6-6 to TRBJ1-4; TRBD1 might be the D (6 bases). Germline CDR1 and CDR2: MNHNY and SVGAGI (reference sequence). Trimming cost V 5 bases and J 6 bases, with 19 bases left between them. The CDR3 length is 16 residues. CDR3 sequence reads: CASSPSGRGQDEKLFF. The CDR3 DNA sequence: TGTGCCAGCAGTCCTTCTGGGCGGGGGCAAGATGAAAAACTGTTTTTT.

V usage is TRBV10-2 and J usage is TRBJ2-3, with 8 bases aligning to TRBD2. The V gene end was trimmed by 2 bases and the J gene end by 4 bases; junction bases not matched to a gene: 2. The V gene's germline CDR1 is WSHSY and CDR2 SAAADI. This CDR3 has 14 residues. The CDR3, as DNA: TGCGCCAGCAGTGAGCCCGGGGGGGCAGATACGCAGTATTTT. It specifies CASSEPGGADTQYF.

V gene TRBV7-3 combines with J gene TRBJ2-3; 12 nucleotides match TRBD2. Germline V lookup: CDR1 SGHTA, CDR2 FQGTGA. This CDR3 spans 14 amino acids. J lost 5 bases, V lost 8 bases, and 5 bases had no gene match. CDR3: CASQLAGGLDTQYF. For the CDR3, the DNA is TGTGCCAGCCAACTAGCGGGGGGCTTAGATACGCAGTATTTT.

CDR3 coding DNA: TGCGCCAGCAGCCCCAGACAGGGGGCAGGATATGGCTACACCTTC. It translates to CASSPRQGAGYGYTF. The V call is TRBV5-1, the J call TRBJ1-2; TRBD1 matches 10 bases. The length of the CDR3 is 15 residues. The germline V gene has CDR1 SGHRS and CDR2 YFSETQ. The V gene end was trimmed by 4 bases and the J gene end by 5 bases; junction bases not matched to a gene: 8.

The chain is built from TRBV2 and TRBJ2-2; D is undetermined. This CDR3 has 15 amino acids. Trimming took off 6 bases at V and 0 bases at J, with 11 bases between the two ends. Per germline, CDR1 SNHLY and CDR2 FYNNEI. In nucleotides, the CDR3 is TGTGCCAGCAGGCTCAGTGTCGCGAACACCGGGGAGCTGTTTTTT. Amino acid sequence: CASRLSVANTGELFF.

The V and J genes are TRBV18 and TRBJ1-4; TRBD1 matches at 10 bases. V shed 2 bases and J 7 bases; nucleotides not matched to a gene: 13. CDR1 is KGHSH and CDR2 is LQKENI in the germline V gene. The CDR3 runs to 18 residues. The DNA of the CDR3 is TGTGCCAGCTCACCAGATAAATGGAATGACAGGGGGCGTGAAAAACTGTTTTTT. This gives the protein CASSPDKWNDRGREKLFF.

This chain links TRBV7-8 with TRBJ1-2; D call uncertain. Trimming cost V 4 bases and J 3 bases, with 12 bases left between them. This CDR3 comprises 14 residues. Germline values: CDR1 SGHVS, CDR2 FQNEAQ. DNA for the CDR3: TGTGCCAGCAGCTCAGTGGGCCCCGACTATGGCTACACCTTC. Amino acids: CASSSVGPDYGYTF.

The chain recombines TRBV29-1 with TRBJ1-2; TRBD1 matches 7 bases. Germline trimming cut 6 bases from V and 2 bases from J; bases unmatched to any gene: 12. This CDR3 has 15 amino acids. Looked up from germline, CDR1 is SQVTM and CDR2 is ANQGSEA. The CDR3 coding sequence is TGCAGCGTCGGCGACAGACAGGGCTCCAACTATGGCTACACCTTC. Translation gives CSVGDRQGSNYGYTF.

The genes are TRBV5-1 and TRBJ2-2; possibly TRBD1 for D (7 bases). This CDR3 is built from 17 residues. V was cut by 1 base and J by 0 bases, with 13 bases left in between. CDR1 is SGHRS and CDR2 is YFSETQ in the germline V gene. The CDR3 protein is CASSLKGGTANTGELFF. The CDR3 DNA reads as TGCGCCAGCAGCTTGAAAGGGGGGACAGCGAACACCGGGGAGCTGTTTTTT.

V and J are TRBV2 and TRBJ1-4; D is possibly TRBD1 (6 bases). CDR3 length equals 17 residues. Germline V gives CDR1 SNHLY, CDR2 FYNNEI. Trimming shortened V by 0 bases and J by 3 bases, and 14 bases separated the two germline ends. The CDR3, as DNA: TGTGCCAGCAGTGAAGCGGGCAGGGGTAGTTCTAATGAAAAACTGTTTTTT. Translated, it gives CASSEAGRGSSNEKLFF. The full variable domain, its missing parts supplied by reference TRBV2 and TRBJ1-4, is EPEVTQTPSHQVTQMGQEVILRCVPISNHLYFYWYRQILGQKVEFLVSFYNNEISEKSEIFDDQFSVERPDGSNFTLKIRSTKLEDSAMYFCASSEAGRGSSNEKLFFGSGTQLSVL.

CDR3 coding DNA: TGTGCCAGCTCACCACCTGGGAGGGAGAACACTGAAGCTTTCTTT. As protein: CASSPPGRENTEAFF. The chain uses TRBV18 and TRBJ1-1, with D unclear. Germline values: CDR1 KGHSH, CDR2 LQKENI. This CDR3 is 15 amino acids long. The V gene lost 0 bases and the J gene lost 1 base, with 9 bases spanning the gap.

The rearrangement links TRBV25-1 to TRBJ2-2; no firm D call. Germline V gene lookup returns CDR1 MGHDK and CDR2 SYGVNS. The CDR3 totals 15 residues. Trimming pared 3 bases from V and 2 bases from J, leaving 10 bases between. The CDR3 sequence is CASSDSRHNTGELFF. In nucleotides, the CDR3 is TGTGCCAGCAGTGACAGCAGACACAACACCGGGGAGCTGTTTTTT.

The CDR3 coding sequence is TGTGCCAGCAAGGGACAGGGGTTTCCTGAAGCTTTCTTT. Translating it yields CASKGQGFPEAFF. This chain connects TRBV6-5 to TRBJ1-1; 10 positions match TRBD1. Looked up from germline, CDR1 is MNHEY and CDR2 is SVGAGI. CDR3 length: 13 residues. Losses at the gene ends were 7 bases for V and 6 bases for J; bases not matched to a gene: 5.

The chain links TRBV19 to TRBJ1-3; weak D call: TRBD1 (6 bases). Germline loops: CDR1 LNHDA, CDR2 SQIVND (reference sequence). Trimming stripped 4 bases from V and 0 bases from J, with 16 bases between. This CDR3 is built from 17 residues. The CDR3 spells CASSTLTGTSSGNTIYF. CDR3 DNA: TGTGCCAGTAGTACCTTAACAGGGACCAGCTCTGGAAACACCATATATTTT.

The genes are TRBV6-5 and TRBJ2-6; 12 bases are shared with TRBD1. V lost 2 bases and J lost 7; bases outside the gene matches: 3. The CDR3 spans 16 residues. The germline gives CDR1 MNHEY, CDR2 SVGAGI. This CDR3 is CASSYEGQGAANVLTF. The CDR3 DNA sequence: TGTGCCAGCAGTTACGAGGGACAGGGGGCTGCCAACGTCCTGACTTTC.

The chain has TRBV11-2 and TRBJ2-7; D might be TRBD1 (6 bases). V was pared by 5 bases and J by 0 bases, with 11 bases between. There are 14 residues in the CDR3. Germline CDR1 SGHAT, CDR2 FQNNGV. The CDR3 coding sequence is TGTGCCAGCAGCGAAACAGGGAGCTCCTACGAGCAGTACTTC. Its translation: CASSETGSSYEQYF. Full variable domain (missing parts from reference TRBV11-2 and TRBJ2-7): EAGVAQSPRYKIIEKRQSVAFWCNPISGHATLYWYQQILGQGPKLLIQFQNNGVVDDSQLPKDRFSAERLKGVDSTLKIQPAKLEDSAVYLCASSETGSSYEQYFGPGTRLTVT.

The CDR3 region is CASSSGGASGELFF. CDR3 DNA sequence: TGTGCCTCGTCCAGCGGGGGGGCCTCCGGGGAGCTGTTTTTT. The V and J genes are TRBV10-3 and TRBJ2-2; 10 bases fit TRBD2. The CDR3 loop spans 14 amino acids. With V trimmed by 11 bases and J by 6 bases, 9 bases remained unmatched. Germline V gives CDR1 ENHRY, CDR2 SYGVKD.

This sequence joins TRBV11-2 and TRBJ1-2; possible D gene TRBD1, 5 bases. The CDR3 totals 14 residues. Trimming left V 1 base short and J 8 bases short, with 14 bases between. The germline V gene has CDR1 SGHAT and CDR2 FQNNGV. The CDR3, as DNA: TGTGCCAGCAGCTTAGGGCGCCAGGGTCGAGGCTACACCTTC. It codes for CASSLGRQGRGYTF.

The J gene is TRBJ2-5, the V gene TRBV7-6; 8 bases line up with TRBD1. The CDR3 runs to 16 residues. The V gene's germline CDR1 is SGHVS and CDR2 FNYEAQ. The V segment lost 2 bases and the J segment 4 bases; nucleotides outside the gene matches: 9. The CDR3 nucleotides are TGTGCCAGCAGCTTATGGTCCCTAGGACAGGGAGAGACCCAGTACTTC. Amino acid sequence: CASSLWSLGQGETQYF.